In this sample, the clone carrying this T cell receptor beta chain turned up a few times. This record belongs to a study of identical twins. Germline CDR1 is DFQATT and CDR2 is SNEGSKA (reference sequence). Trimming shortened V by 5 bases and J by 6 bases, and 9 bases separated the two germline ends. This CDR3 region has 11 residues. Using its own MiXCR run on the 5' RACE reads, TCRdb lists one record per CDR3 protein. The sample includes 450,000 or so distinct CDR3 sequences, more than 13% of them seen just once. The sample was also linked to a second study, of yellow fever vaccine responses in identical twins.

This clonotype was sampled from a woman younger than 35 in good health. The sequenced material came from CD4+ T cells sorted from blood. The rearrangement links TRBV20-1 to TRBJ2-3; D gene uncertain. CDR3 loop: CSAPPLDTQYF. The DNA of the CDR3 is TGCAGTGCTCCCCCCTTGGATACGCAGTATTTT.